The clone carrying this T cell receptor (beta chain) is a singleton in its sample. The V gene's germline CDR1 is SNHLY and CDR2 FYNNEI. This CDR3 comprises 15 residues. V lost 6 bases to trimming and J lost 5 bases; unmatched junction nucleotides: 11. Some clones are missing from TCRdb's copy, which holds only in-frame ones; the method was immunoSEQ multiplex PCR. The table lists 490,000 or so clones, 88% of them singletons. This sample is drawn from a study of blood T cell repertoires in COVID-19. Study summary: Acute and convalescent COVID-19 samples came from the United States, Italy and Spain.

The participants were between roughly 18 and 89 years old and came from fewer than 25 US areas. Each participant's cohort was designated according to participant-reported clinical history. Sample: PBMCs or T cells enriched from blood (not recorded which). The clonotype comes from a woman in her sixties or seventies who had recovered from COVID-19. The chain employs TRBV2 and TRBJ2-7, with 9 positions matching TRBD1. CDR3 coding DNA: TGTGCCAGCAGAAGAGACCGGGACAGGGTTCACGAGCAGTACTTC. Translated, it gives CASRRDRDRVHEQYF.